This TCR beta chain is from a study of blood T cell repertoires in COVID-19. Study as a whole: Whether acute or convalescent, the COVID-19 samples came from the United States, Italy and Spain.

Only in-frame clones appear in the TCRdb table, and some are missing; sequencing was by immunoSEQ multiplex PCR. The sample consists of about 260,000 clones, around 92% of them appearing once. The length of the CDR3 is 15 residues. Trimming at V came to 2 bases and at J to 3 bases, leaving 10 bases not matched to a gene. Germline V gene sequence: CDR1 SQVTM, CDR2 ANQGSEA. Seattle enrolled patients during active infection and tracked them longitudinally. The genes are TRBV29-1 and TRBJ2-7; 7 bases agree with TRBD1. This TCR came from a person aged 18-29 years with COVID-19, enrolled during active disease. Sequenced: peripheral blood. The CDR3 loop is CSVELLTGMNYEQYF. The CDR3 DNA is TGCAGCGTTGAACTCTTGACAGGGATGAACTACGAGCAGTACTTC.